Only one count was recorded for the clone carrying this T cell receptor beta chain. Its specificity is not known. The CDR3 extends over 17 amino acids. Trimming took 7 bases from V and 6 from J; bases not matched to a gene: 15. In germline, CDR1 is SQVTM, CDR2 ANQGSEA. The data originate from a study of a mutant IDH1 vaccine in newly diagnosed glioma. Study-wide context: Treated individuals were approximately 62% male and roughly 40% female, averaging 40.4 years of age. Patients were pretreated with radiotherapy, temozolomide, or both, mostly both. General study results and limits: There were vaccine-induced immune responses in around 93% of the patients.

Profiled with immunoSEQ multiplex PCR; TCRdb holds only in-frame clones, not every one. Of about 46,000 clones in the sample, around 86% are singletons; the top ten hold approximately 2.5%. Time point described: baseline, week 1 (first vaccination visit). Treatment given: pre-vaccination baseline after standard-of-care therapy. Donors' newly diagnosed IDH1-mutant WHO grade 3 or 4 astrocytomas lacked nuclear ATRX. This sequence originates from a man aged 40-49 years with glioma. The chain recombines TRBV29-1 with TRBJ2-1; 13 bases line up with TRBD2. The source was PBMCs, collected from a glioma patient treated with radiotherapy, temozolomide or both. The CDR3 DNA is TGCAGCGGGGGGTTGGACCTACTAGCGGGAGGGCCCAATGAGCAGTTCTTC. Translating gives CSGGLDLLAGGPNEQFF.